The rows below give T cell receptor beta chains drawn from one sample of a study of T cell repertoires in cytomegalovirus infection. No antigen is known for these receptors. TCRdb passed the reads through MiXCR, listing each CDR3 protein once. The sample lists some 900,000 distinct CDR3 sequences; about 33% were seen once. This sample comprised cultured CD8+ T cells from PBMCs, obtained from culture after CMV antigen stimulation. The receptors were sampled from a human donor in good health (CMV status not recorded). Some clones in this sample may be carry-over from other donors' samples. Both conserved end residues are part of each CDR3. A D gene is named only where the DNA matches it firmly. Clone size is shown for a subset of rows, as once, few, many or a class of expanded clone.

j_gene | abundance | v_gene | d_gene | CDR3nt | CDR3aa
TRBJ1-1 | . | TRBV7-9 | . | TGCGCCAGCAGGGAGGGGGGAACTGAAGCTTTCTTT | CASREGGTEAFF
TRBJ1-6 | few | TRBV6-1 | . | TGTGCCAGCAGTGTCTCCGGCTCCTATAATTCACCCCTCCACTTT | CASSVSGSYNSPLHF
TRBJ1-1 | many | TRBV7-2 | . | TGTGCCAGCAGTCGTGGACCGTACGTGAACACTGAAGCTTTCTTT | CASSRGPYVNTEAFF
TRBJ1-2 | . | TRBV19 | . | TGTGCCAGTAGTATGGTCGTTTCTAGGGGCCGCGACTATGGCTACACCTTC | CASSMVVSRGRDYGYTF
TRBJ2-7 | . | TRBV5-4 | . | TGTGCCAGCAGCCCTGGAAGGGGTCGGGGCTCACCCTACGAGCAGTACTTC | CASSPGRGRGSPYEQYF
TRBJ2-7 | . | TRBV5-6 | . | TGTGCCAGCAGCTTGTCGGAAAGCTCCTACGAGCAGTACTTC | CASSLSESSYEQYF
TRBJ2-3 | . | TRBV6-1 | . | TGTGCCAGCAGTATTAGCCGAAGGGGCAAGGCGGGGACAGATACGCAGTATTTT | CASSISRRGKAGTDTQYF
TRBJ2-1 | few | TRBV24-1 | . | TGTGCCACCAGTGATTTGAATGGTCCCAATGAGCAGTTCTTC | CATSDLNGPNEQFF
TRBJ2-3 | . | TRBV7-3 | TRBD2 | TGTGCCAGCAGCTTATGGGGACTAGCGGGGCCTCCGACCACAGATACGCAGTATTTT | CASSLWGLAGPPTTDTQYF
TRBJ2-1 | many | TRBV27 | TRBD1 | TGTGCTAGCAGCCCGGGACAGGGATACAATGAGCAGTTCTTC | CASSPGQGYNEQFF
TRBJ1-1 | . | TRBV12-3/TRBV12-4 | . | TGTGCCAGCGGGATGGGAGGGAACACTGAAGCTTTCTTT | CASGMGGNTEAFF
TRBJ2-3 | once | TRBV4-1 | TRBD2 | TGCGCCAGCAGCCACCTGATAGCGGGGGGCAGCACAGATACGCAGTATTTT | CASSHLIAGGSTDTQYF
TRBJ2-1 | . | TRBV11-2 | TRBD2 | TGTGCCAGCAGCCGAGGGCCTAGCGGGGGTTTCGGCTCCTACAATGAGCAGTTCTTC | CASSRGPSGGFGSYNEQFF
TRBJ1-1 | . | TRBV7-8 | . | TGTGCCAGCAGCGTCGTCGAGGTTCCGAACACTGAAGCTTTCTTT | CASSVVEVPNTEAFF